The rows below give T cell receptor beta chains drawn from one sample of a study of blood T cell repertoires in COVID-19. Generated by immunoSEQ multiplex PCR, the TCRdb table keeps only in-frame clones and is missing some. This sample has approximately 240,000 clones; around 80% occur once, and the top ten carry 5% to 6.5%. Sequencing was carried out using peripheral blood. The receptors were sampled from a woman aged 60-70 years who had recovered from COVID-19. The CDR3 runs from the conserved cysteine through the conserved F or W. The D gene is left open where the match is weak. Some rows mark clone size as missing; the rest say once, few, many or name a class of expanded clone.

-,TRBV7-6,TRBJ1-1,-,CASSSEFTEAFF,TGTGCCAGCAGCTCCGAGTTCACTGAAGCTTTCTTT
-,TRBV10-3,TRBJ2-1,-,CAISDDRLLDNEQFF,TGTGCCATCAGTGACGACAGACTCCTGGACAATGAGCAGTTCTTC
few,TRBV6-5,TRBJ2-7,-,CASRGLATYEQYF,TGTGCCAGCAGGGGACTGGCCACCTACGAGCAGTACTTC
few,TRBV5-1,TRBJ2-1,TRBD1,CASSFGTGRNEQFF,TGCGCCAGCAGCTTCGGGACAGGGAGGAATGAGCAGTTCTTC
-,TRBV5-6,TRBJ1-4,TRBD1,CASSFGTGHNEKLFF,TGTGCCAGCAGCTTTGGGACAGGCCATAATGAAAAACTGTTTTTT
-,TRBV6-5,TRBJ1-2,TRBD1,CASSSRQGALRGYTF,TGTGCCAGCAGTTCCCGACAGGGGGCGCTTCGTGGCTACACCTTC
-,TRBV28,TRBJ2-5,-,CASSPAGTRGRWETQYF,TGTGCCAGCAGTCCTGCCGGGACAAGGGGTCGGTGGGAGACCCAGTACTTC
few,TRBV7-9,TRBJ2-1,-,CASRSRQGGNEQFF,TGTGCCAGCAGGTCTAGGCAGGGTGGCAATGAGCAGTTCTTC
-,TRBV7-7,TRBJ2-5,-,CASSLGTAAQETQYF,TGTGCTAGCAGCTTGGGAACAGCGGCTCAAGAGACCCAGTACTTC
-,TRBV24-1,TRBJ1-5,-,CATSDSRTPNQPQHF,TGTGCCACCAGTGATTCCAGGACACCAAATCAGCCCCAGCATTTT
-,TRBV2,TRBJ2-5,TRBD1,CASRKDRGGETQYF,TGTGCCAGCAGGAAGGACAGGGGGGGAGAGACCCAGTACTTC
-,TRBV6-6,TRBJ1-2,TRBD1,CASRQGRDYGYTF,TGTGCCAGTCGACAGGGGAGAGACTATGGCTACACCTTC
-,TRBV6-5,TRBJ2-7,-,CASSRIAGNSYEQYF,TGTGCCAGCAGCCGGATCGCGGGCAATTCCTACGAGCAGTACTTC
-,TRBV9,TRBJ2-7,TRBD1,CASSPWDSPYEQYF,TGTGCCAGCAGCCCTTGGGACAGCCCCTACGAGCAGTACTTC
-,TRBV2,TRBJ2-2,-,CASSAWRGQTGELFF,TGTGCCAGCAGTGCGTGGAGGGGGCAGACCGGGGAGCTGTTTTTT
-,TRBV5-4,TRBJ2-1,-,CASSLGGGGNYNEQFF,TGTGCCAGCAGCTTGGGAGGGGGGGGCAACTACAATGAGCAGTTCTTC
-,TRBV5-1,TRBJ2-7,TRBD2,CASSRTSGGLYEQYF,TGCGCCAGCAGCCGGACTAGCGGGGGGCTTTACGAGCAGTACTTC
-,TRBV5-4,TRBJ2-4,-,CASSFPEEAKNIQYF,TGTGCCAGCAGCTTCCCGGAGGAAGCCAAAAACATTCAGTACTTC